Sequencing of this TCR beta chain was carried out in a study of blood T cell repertoires in COVID-19. Across the whole study: Acute and convalescent COVID-19 specimens originated in the United States, Italy and Spain.

Researchers sorted participants into cohorts using their self-reported clinical history. Original analysis: Amplification from reference gene primers served as the basis for estimated nucleated cell counts. Produced via immunoSEQ multiplex PCR; TCRdb's table is partial and in-frame only. V, J and clone size reflect that table, while D and trimming were determined from the DNA. This table has over 250,000 clones, 90% appearing once. CDR3 size: 14 residues. Germline-derived CDR1 and CDR2 are MDHEN and SYDVKM. V lost 2 bases, J lost 5 bases, and 10 bases lay in between. This chain links TRBV28 with TRBJ1-5, with D perhaps matching TRBD1 (5 bases). The source of this sequence is a woman aged 30 to 39 who had recovered from COVID-19. Sequenced: PBMCs or T cells enriched from blood (not recorded which). In DNA form, the CDR3 reads TGTGCCAGCAGTTTAGGGGGGGAGTATCAGCCCCAGCATTTT. It codes for CASSLGGEYQPQHF.